Following are 13 T cell receptor beta chains from one sample sequenced in a study of blood T cell repertoires in COVID-19 (dated by TCRdb to the early 2020s). Libraries were prepared through the immunoSEQ multiplex PCR assay. TCRdb took over this immuneACCESS table, retaining in-frame rearrangements with V and J assigned. Such tables are incomplete; in checked studies, under half of the missing clones stem from an unresolved V gene, and the remainder is unexplained. The sample yields roughly 300,000 clones; about 90% were counted once. Approximately 1.5% of the sample rests with the top ten. What was sequenced was peripheral blood. All receptors come from a woman between 40 and 55 years old who had recovered from COVID-19.

This clone was detected once. V and J are TRBV4-1 and TRBJ2-2; maybe TRBD1 (6 bases). The CDR3 is made up of 17 amino acids. The ends were cut back, 4 bases at V and 4 bases at J, with 19 bases in the middle. Per the germline V gene, CDR1 is MGHRA and CDR2 is YSYEKL. CDR3 coding DNA: TGCGCCAGCAGCCCCAAGGACAGTTTCACCCGCACCGGGGAGCTGTTTTTT. Its protein is CASSPKDSFTRTGELFF.

The chain combines TRBV30 with TRBJ1-1; the D gene is possibly TRBD1 (5 bases). Germline lookup yields CDR1 GTSNPN and CDR2 SVGIG (reference sequence). V was clipped by 4 bases and J by 3 bases, with 12 bases between them. The CDR3 is made up of 13 amino acids. This chain's CDR3 is CAWTVEGYTEAFF. CDR3 DNA: TGTGCCTGGACCGTGGAGGGGTACACTGAAGCTTTCTTT. The variable domain in full, with the rest retrieved from reference TRBV30 and TRBJ1-1, is SQTIHQWPATLVQPVGSPLSLECTVEGTSNPNLYWYRQAAGRGLQLLFYSVGIGQISSEVPQNLSASRPQDRQFILSSKKLLLSDSGFYLCAWTVEGYTEAFFGQGTRLTVV.

The V and J genes are TRBV7-3 and TRBJ2-6; D is uncertain. V dropped 2 bases and J dropped 2 bases, with 7 bases sitting between them. The CDR3 is 15 residues long. Germline CDR1 and CDR2: SGHTA and FQGTGA. The CDR3 bases are TGTGCCAGCAGCTTAGAGGTCGCTGGGGCCAACGTCCTGACTTTC. Its translation is CASSLEVAGANVLTF.

The chain is built from TRBV29-1 and TRBJ1-2, with TRBD1 identical over 10 bases. CDR3 length: 14 amino acids. V was pared by 6 bases and J by 4 bases, with 8 bases of the junction left unmatched. Per the germline V gene, CDR1 is SQVTM and CDR2 is ANQGSEA. The CDR3 DNA reads as TGCAGCGTAGACCGGGACAGGGGAACCTATGGCTACACCTTC. Translating gives CSVDRDRGTYGYTF.

The genes are TRBV10-3 and TRBJ2-7, with 7 bases lining up with TRBD1. This CDR3 contains 13 residues. The V gene's germline CDR1 is ENHRY and CDR2 SYGVKD. The junction had 1 base not matched to a gene; V was cut back by 3 bases and J by 2 bases. The CDR3 spells CAISDRGTYEQYF. The CDR3 DNA sequence: TGTGCCATCAGTGACAGGGGGACCTACGAGCAGTACTTC.

This chain joins TRBV3-1 (or the pseudogene TRBV3-2) and TRBJ1-2; perhaps TRBD1 as D (6 bases). The V and J ends lost 4 bases and 5 bases respectively, with 14 bases between them. CDR3 length: 14 amino acids. The germline V gene encodes CDR1 LGHDT and CDR2 YNNKEL (reference sequence). The CDR3 region has the DNA TGTGCCAGCAGCCTGAGGGGCCAGGGGTATGGCTACACCTTC. Protein sequence: CASSLRGQGYGYTF.

CDR3: CASSLGDSANEQFF. The CDR3 coding sequence is TGCGCCAGCAGCTTGGGGGACAGCGCCAATGAGCAGTTCTTC. The genes are TRBV5-1 and TRBJ2-1; TRBD1 matches at 7 bases. V lost 0 bases, J lost 6 bases, and 3 bases stayed unmatched. CDR3 length: 14 amino acids. Germline V gene data show CDR1 as SGHRS and CDR2 as YFSETQ. Full variable domain (outside the CDR3, taken from reference TRBV5-1 and TRBJ2-1): KAGVTQTPRYLIKTRGQQVTLSCSPISGHRSVSWYQQTPGQGLQFLFEYFSETQRNKGNFPGRFSGRQFSNSRSEMNVSTLELGDSALYLCASSLGDSANEQFFGPGTRLTVL.

The chain couples TRBV24-1 to TRBJ2-3, with a tentative D call TRBD2 (6 bases). The CDR3 is 13 residues long. Germline lookup yields CDR1 KGHDR and CDR2 SFDVKD. Trimming removed 2 bases from V and 6 bases from J, with 8 bases in between. The CDR3 coding sequence is TGTGCCACCAGTGATTCGGGGAGGGATACGCAGTATTTT. The encoded protein is CATSDSGRDTQYF.

CDR3 protein: CASSPLAGGRDEQFF. DNA of the CDR3: TGTGCCAGCAGTCCACTAGCGGGGGGCCGGGATGAGCAGTTCTTC. The chain uses TRBV6-2 or TRBV6-3 and TRBJ2-1, with TRBD2 identical over 12 bases. V shed 5 bases and J 8 bases; nucleotides not matched to a gene: 7. The germline gives CDR1 MNHEY, CDR2 SVGEGT. The CDR3 loop spans 15 amino acids.

The chain carries TRBV10-3 and TRBJ2-1, with D perhaps matching TRBD2 (7 bases). Trimming cost V 3 bases and J 10 bases, with 22 bases left between them. The CDR3 loop spans 16 amino acids. Germline-derived CDR1 and CDR2 are ENHRY and SYGVKD. The CDR3 DNA is TGTGCCATCAGTGATGTAACGGGGGGCCATGGTCAAGAGCAGTTCTTC. Its protein is CAISDVTGGHGQEQFF.

The chain recombines TRBV29-1 with TRBJ2-3; 8 bases match TRBD1. Germline V gene lookup returns CDR1 SQVTM and CDR2 ANQGSEA. V trimming: 7 bases; J trimming: 2 bases; junction bases outside the gene matches: 5. The CDR3 runs 13 residues. CDR3: CSAIRGPTDTQYF. Here the CDR3 DNA reads TGCAGCGCTATCAGGGGGCCCACAGATACGCAGTATTTT.

This rearrangement joins TRBV7-3 to TRBJ2-1, with D unresolved. The CDR3 contains 13 residues. Germline values: CDR1 SGHTA, CDR2 FQGTGA. V was trimmed by 1 base and J by 5 bases, leaving 6 bases between them. The CDR3 DNA is TGTGCCAGCAGCTTAAGAGCCGACAATGAGCAGTTCTTC. This gives the protein CASSLRADNEQFF.

V gene TRBV18 combines with J gene TRBJ2-3, with 7 bases aligning to TRBD2. The CDR3 is 15 residues long. CDR1 KGHSH and CDR2 LQKENI come from the germline V gene. Trimming at V came to 3 bases and at J to 4 bases, leaving 7 bases not matched to a gene. The CDR3 reads CASSPVGGGADTQYF. CDR3 nucleotide sequence: TGTGCCAGCTCACCGGTTGGCGGGGGAGCAGATACGCAGTATTTT.